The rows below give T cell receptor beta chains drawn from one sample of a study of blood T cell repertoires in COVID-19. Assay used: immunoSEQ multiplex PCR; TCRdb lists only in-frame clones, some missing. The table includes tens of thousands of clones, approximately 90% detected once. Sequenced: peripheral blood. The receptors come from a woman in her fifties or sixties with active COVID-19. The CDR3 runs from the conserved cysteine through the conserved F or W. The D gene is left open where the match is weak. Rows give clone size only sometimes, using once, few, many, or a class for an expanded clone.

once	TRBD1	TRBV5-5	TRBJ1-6	TGTGCCAGCAGATTTGAACGGGACAGTAGAAATTCACCCCTCCACTTT	CASRFERDSRNSPLHF
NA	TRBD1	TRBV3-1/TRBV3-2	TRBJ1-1	TGTGCCAGCAGCCAAGATATCCCCAGGGGGCTTTCGAACACTGAAGCTTTCTTT	CASSQDIPRGLSNTEAFF
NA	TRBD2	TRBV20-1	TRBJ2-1	TGCAGTGCTAGTGTAGCGGGGGGTTGGTACAATGAGCAGTTCTTC	CSASVAGGWYNEQFF
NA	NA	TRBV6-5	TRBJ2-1	TGTGCCAGCGTGGGGCAGTTAGGCAATGAGCAGTTCTTC	CASVGQLGNEQFF
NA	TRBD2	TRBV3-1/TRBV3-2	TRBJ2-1	TGTGCCAGTATCCCGTCGGGGGGGGGTACGGGCCGTAGCAATGAGCAGTTCTTC	CASIPSGGGTGRSNEQFF
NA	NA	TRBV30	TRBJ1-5	TGTGCCTGGAGTACTGGAGGAAGATTTCATAGCAATCAGCCCCAGCATTTT	CAWSTGGRFHSNQPQHF
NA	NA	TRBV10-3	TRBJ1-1	TGTGCCATCAGTGAGTCGGCGAACACTGAAGCTTTCTTT	CAISESANTEAFF
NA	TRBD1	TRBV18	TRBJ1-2	TGTGCCAGCTCACGGGGACAGGTCTATGGCTACACCTTC	CASSRGQVYGYTF
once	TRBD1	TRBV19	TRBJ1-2	TGTGCCAGTAGTCCTGACAGGGTCGTTGGCTACACCTTC	CASSPDRVVGYTF
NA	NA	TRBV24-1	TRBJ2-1	TGTGCCACCAGTGATTTGAACAGCCGCTCCTACAATGAGCAGTTCTTC	CATSDLNSRSYNEQFF
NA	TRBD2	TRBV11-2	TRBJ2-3	TGTGCCAGCAGCTTAGAGAGCGGGGGGGCAGATACGCAGTATTTT	CASSLESGGADTQYF
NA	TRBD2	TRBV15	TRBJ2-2	TGTGCCACCAGCCAAGAGAGGTGGACTAGCGGGAAGAACACCGGGGAGCTGTTTTTT	CATSQERWTSGKNTGELFF
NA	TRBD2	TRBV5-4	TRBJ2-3	TGTGCCAGCAGCTCCGGGACTAGCGGGGGTTTCGCAGATACGCAGTATTTT	CASSSGTSGGFADTQYF
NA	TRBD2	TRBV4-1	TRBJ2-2	TGCGCCAGCAGCAAAAGCGGGGCGAACACCGGGGAGCTGTTTTTT	CASSKSGANTGELFF
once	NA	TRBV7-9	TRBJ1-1	TGTGCCAGCAGCTTAGGTCCCGGGCGCGGAGGCACTGAAGCTTTCTTT	CASSLGPGRGGTEAFF
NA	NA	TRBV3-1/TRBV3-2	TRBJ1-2	TGTGCCAGCAGCCGGGGGGGCGGCTACACCTTC	CASSRGGGYTF
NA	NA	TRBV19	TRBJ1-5	TGTGCCAGTAGTATATTACGCCCGGGACATGGCAATCAGCCCCAGCATTTT	CASSILRPGHGNQPQHF
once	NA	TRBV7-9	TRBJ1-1	TGTGCCAGCAACCCATCGGGGGGAAGTACTGAAGCTTTCTTT	CASNPSGGSTEAFF
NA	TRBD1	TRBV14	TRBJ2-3	TGTGCCAGCAGCCTGACAGGGGAATCTCTCACAGATACGCAGTATTTT	CASSLTGESLTDTQYF
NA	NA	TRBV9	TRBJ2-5	TGTGCCAGCAGCCCCACAGGGCCGGGGGAGACCCAGTACTTC	CASSPTGPGETQYF
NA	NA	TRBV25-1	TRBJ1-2	TGTGCCAGCAGAAGACAGAACTATGGCTACACCTTC	CASRRQNYGYTF
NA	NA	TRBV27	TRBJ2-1	TGTGCCAGCAGTCCGCGGACACGTGCGCAGTTCTTC	CASSPRTRAQFF
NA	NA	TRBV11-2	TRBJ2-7	TGTGCCAGCAGCTCCCAGGAGGGGAACTACGAGCAGTACTTC	CASSSQEGNYEQYF
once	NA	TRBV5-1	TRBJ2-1	TGCGCCAGCAGCCCCTCCCCAGGGACAACATTACCGACTTACAATGAGCAGTTCTTC	CASSPSPGTTLPTYNEQFF
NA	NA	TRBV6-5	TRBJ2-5	TGTGCCAGCAGAAACACAGGGACGGAGACCCAGTACTTC	CASRNTGTETQYF
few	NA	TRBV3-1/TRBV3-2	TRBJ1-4	TGTGCCAGCAGCCAAGATCTAGGGGTCAAACTGTTTTTT	CASSQDLGVKLFF
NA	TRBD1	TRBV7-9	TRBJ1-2	TGTGCCAGCAGCACCCAGGGCAGGGGGCTAGAAACCTTC	CASSTQGRGLETF
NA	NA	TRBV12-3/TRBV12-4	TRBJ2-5	TGTGCCTCCCGGCCCGCGACAGCGGAGACCCAGTACTTC	CASRPATAETQYF
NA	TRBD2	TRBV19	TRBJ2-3	TGTGCCAGTAGCGATCCGGGGGGGACTAGCACAGATACGCAGTATTTT	CASSDPGGTSTDTQYF
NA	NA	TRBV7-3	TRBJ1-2	TGTGCCAGCAGCGCGACAGGAAACTATGGCTACACCTTC	CASSATGNYGYTF
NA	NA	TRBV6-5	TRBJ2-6	TGTGCCAGCAGCCTAAGGAGGGCTGGGGCCAACGTCCTGACTTTC	CASSLRRAGANVLTF
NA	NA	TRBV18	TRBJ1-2	TGTGCCAGCTCAGCGACCCAACAGGGTGGCTACACCTTC	CASSATQQGGYTF
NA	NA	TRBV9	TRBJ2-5	TGTGCCAGCAGCGTAGGGCGGGGTGGAGAGACCCAGTACTTC	CASSVGRGGETQYF
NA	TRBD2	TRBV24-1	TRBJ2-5	TGTGCCACCAGTGAAGGACTAGCGGGCCGAGAGGCGACCCAGTACTTC	CATSEGLAGREATQYF
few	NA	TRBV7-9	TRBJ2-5	TGTGCCAGCCAGGACAACGGCCAAGAGACCCAGTACTTC	CASQDNGQETQYF
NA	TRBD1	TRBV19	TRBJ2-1	TGTGCCAGTAGTGAAATAGTCGGACAGGCGGACAATGAGCAGTTCTTC	CASSEIVGQADNEQFF
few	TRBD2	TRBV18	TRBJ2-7	TGTGCCAGCTCTCAGGGAGCGGGGGTCACCTACGAGCAGTACTTC	CASSQGAGVTYEQYF
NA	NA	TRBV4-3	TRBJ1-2	TGCGCCAGCAGCCGGGGTGGGCAGGGGAGTGGCGGCTACACCTTC	CASSRGGQGSGGYTF
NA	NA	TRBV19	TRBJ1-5	TGTGCCAGTAGAGGACGGGGGTCGGTCCAGCCCCAGCATTTT	CASRGRGSVQPQHF
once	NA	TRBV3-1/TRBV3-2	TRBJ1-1	TGTGCCAGCAGCCCGACAGGCTTTACTGAAGCTTTCTTT	CASSPTGFTEAFF
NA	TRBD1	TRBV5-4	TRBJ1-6	TGTGCCAGCAGCTTGGCATCGACAGGGAGGAATTCACCCCTCCACTTT	CASSLASTGRNSPLHF
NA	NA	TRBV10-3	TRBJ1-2	TGTGCCATCAGTGAGTGGGCAGGGGACCACTATGGCTACACCTTC	CAISEWAGDHYGYTF
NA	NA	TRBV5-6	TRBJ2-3	TGTGCCAGCAGCTTGGGCGGAGCAACAGATACGCAGTATTTT	CASSLGGATDTQYF
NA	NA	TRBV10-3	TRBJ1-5	TGTGCCATCAGTGACTCCCCGTTCCAGCCCCAGCATTTT	CAISDSPFQPQHF
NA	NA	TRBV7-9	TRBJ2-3	TGTGCCAGCAGCTTAGCGTCCTTCTCCACAGATACGCAGTATTTT	CASSLASFSTDTQYF
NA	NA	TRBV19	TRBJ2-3	TGTGCCAGTAGTGATAGCTTGGATACGCAGTATTTT	CASSDSLDTQYF
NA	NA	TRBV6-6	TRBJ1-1	TGTGCCAGCAGTTACAGCAGGCTGAACACTGAAGCTTTCTTT	CASSYSRLNTEAFF
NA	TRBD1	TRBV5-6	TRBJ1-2	TGTGCCAGCAGCTTGACAGGGGGAGACCGGGGCTACACCTTC	CASSLTGGDRGYTF
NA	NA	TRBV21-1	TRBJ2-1	TGTGCCAGCAGCCCCCGGACCCAAAAAGGGGATGAGCAGTTCTTC	CASSPRTQKGDEQFF
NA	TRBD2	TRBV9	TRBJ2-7	TGTGCCAGCAGCGTAGGGGCTAGCGGGTTCTCCTACGAGCAGTACTTC	CASSVGASGFSYEQYF
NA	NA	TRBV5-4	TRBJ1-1	TGTGCCAGCAGCTTGGAACAGGGAAGGACTGAAGCTTTCTTT	CASSLEQGRTEAFF
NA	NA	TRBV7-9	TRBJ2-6	TGTGCCAGCAGCTTGACAGGCAGCACTAACGGGGCCAACGTCCTGACTTTC	CASSLTGSTNGANVLTF
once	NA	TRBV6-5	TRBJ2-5	TGTGCCAGCAGCCCAGGGAGGACGGAGACCCAGTACTTC	CASSPGRTETQYF
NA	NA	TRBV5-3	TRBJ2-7	TGTGCCAGAAGCATAGGGAGTGGGTCCTACGAGCAGTACTTC	CARSIGSGSYEQYF
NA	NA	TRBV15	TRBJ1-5	TGTGCCACCAGCGGGTATCAGGCTTATAGCAATCAGCCCCAGCATTTT	CATSGYQAYSNQPQHF
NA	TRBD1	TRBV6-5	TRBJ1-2	TGTGCCAGCACGACAGGGGATCATGGCTACACCTTC	CASTTGDHGYTF